Following are 26 T cell receptor beta chains from one sample sequenced in a study of shared clonotypes between healthy human individuals. Produced via immunoSEQ multiplex PCR; TCRdb's table is partial and in-frame only. The sample holds 750,000 to 1,000,000 clones; almost 95% are singletons and the top ten take around 24%. Naive-designated CD8 cells lacked CD45RO, were positively enriched for CCR7, and omitted terminally differentiated effector memory CD45RA+ cells. The sequencing sample was made of naive CD8+ T cells sorted from blood. All receptors come from a man younger than 45 in good health.

The rearrangement uses TRBV27 and TRBJ2-5; 7 bases align to TRBD1. The CDR3 has 18 residues. Germline loops: CDR1 MNHEY, CDR2 SMNVEV (reference sequence). J lost 2 bases, V lost 5 bases, and 17 bases had no gene match. The CDR3 DNA sequence: TGTGCCAGCAGTCTGGACAGGACGAAGGCCCTCAGGCAAGAGACCCAGTACTTC. Translating it yields CASSLDRTKALRQETQYF.

J is TRBJ2-5 and V is TRBV4-3; no clear D gene. The CDR3 totals 16 residues. Germline V gene sequence: CDR1 LGHNA, CDR2 YSLEER. V dropped 1 base and J dropped 0 bases, with 12 bases sitting between them. In DNA, the CDR3 is TGCGCCAGCAGCCAAGCAGGCCTTGGGTACCAAGAGACCCAGTACTTC. Translated, it gives CASSQAGLGYQETQYF.

With regard to this clone: This specimen includes other DNA sequences encoding the same CDR3. Here the CDR3 DNA reads TGTGCCAGCAGTGATATGAACACTGAAGCTTTCTTT. This sequence encodes CASSDMNTEAFF. The V and J genes are TRBV6-1 and TRBJ1-1; no definite D call. Per germline, CDR1 MNHNS and CDR2 SASEGT. Trimming stripped 3 bases from V and 0 bases from J, with 2 bases between. This CDR3 has 12 residues.

This clone was recorded once. The chain uses TRBV21-1 and TRBJ2-2; TRBD2 was called by the table and not checked on the DNA. TRBV21-1 counts as a pseudogene. This CDR3 has 17 amino acids. The chain's CDR3 is CASSKVGPDLATGELFF. The CDR3 DNA reads as TGTGCCAGCAGCAAAGTGGGTCCAGACTTGGCAACCGGGGAGCTGTTTTTT.

This chain uses TRBV28 with TRBJ1-5; 8 bases are a match to TRBD1. This CDR3 has 16 amino acids. CDR1 and CDR2 from the germline V gene are MDHEN and SYDVKM. J gave up 3 bases and V 6 bases, and 10 bases lay outside the gene matches. This chain's CDR3 is CASSPPGTGYNQPQHF. The CDR3 bases are TGTGCCAGCAGCCCGCCTGGGACAGGCTACAATCAGCCCCAGCATTTT.

This clone was seen just once. The genes are TRBV5-1 and TRBJ2-3, with D perhaps TRBD1 (5 bases). This CDR3 contains 15 residues. Trimming removed 0 bases from V and 2 bases from J, with 10 bases in between. The germline gives CDR1 SGHRS, CDR2 YFSETQ. As DNA, the CDR3 is TGCGCCAGCAGCTTGGACGCGACAGCCACAGATACGCAGTATTTT. It yields the protein CASSLDATATDTQYF. Filled out from reference TRBV5-1 and TRBJ2-3, the complete variable domain reads KAGVTQTPRYLIKTRGQQVTLSCSPISGHRSVSWYQQTPGQGLQFLFEYFSETQRNKGNFPGRFSGRQFSNSRSEMNVSTLELGDSALYLCASSLDATATDTQYFGPGTRLTVL.

The genes are TRBV29-1 and TRBJ2-1, with TRBD2 matching over 14 bases. Trimming cost V 3 bases and J 8 bases; bases outside gene matches: 3. The length of the CDR3 is 14 residues. The germline gives CDR1 SQVTM, CDR2 ANQGSEA. The CDR3 DNA sequence: TGCAGCGTTGAGCCGGGACTAGCGGGAGATGAGCAGTTCTTC. Translated: CSVEPGLAGDEQFF.

The J gene is TRBJ2-1, the V gene TRBV27; D tentatively reads TRBD1 or TRBD2 (5 bases each). CDR3 length: 12 residues. CDR1 MNHEY and CDR2 SMNVEV come from the germline V gene (reference sequence). The ends were cut back, 8 bases at V and 7 bases at J, with 12 bases in the middle. The CDR3 nucleotides are TGTGCCAGCGGGGTGGGGGTGAATGAGCAGTTCTTC. It yields the protein CASGVGVNEQFF.

This chain connects TRBV6-5 to TRBJ1-1; unclear D gene. CDR1 MNHEY and CDR2 SVGAGI come from the germline V gene. The V gene lost 0 bases and the J gene lost 8 bases, with 10 bases spanning the gap. The CDR3 spans 13 residues. CDR3 DNA sequence: TGTGCCAGCAGTTACTCGAAAGGAAAGGAAGCTTTCTTT. Protein sequence: CASSYSKGKEAFF.

This sequence joins TRBV27 and TRBJ2-7; D ambiguous. This CDR3 has 11 amino acids. Deletions cut 6 bases from V and 8 bases from J, with 11 bases between. The V gene's germline CDR1 is MNHEY and CDR2 SMNVEV (reference sequence). For the CDR3, the DNA is TGTGCCAGCAGGACTCCGGAAAAGCAGTACTTC. Translating it yields CASRTPEKQYF.

The V gene is TRBV7-9, the J gene TRBJ2-1, with D perhaps TRBD2 (5 bases). The CDR3 runs to 17 residues. The germline V gene has CDR1 SEHNR and CDR2 FQNEAQ (reference sequence). V lost 6 bases to trimming and J lost 3 bases, with 21 bases between them. The CDR3 protein is CASRISAGRRVYNEQFF. The CDR3, as DNA: TGTGCCAGCAGGATTTCTGCGGGTCGCCGAGTCTACAATGAGCAGTTCTTC.

The chain uses TRBV27 and TRBJ2-3, with TRBD2 matching 12 bases. The CDR3 length is 16 residues. CDR1 is MNHEY, CDR2 SMNVEV, per germline (reference sequence). V lost 6 bases, J lost 4 bases, and 8 bases stayed unmatched. The CDR3 nucleotides are TGTGCCAGCAGCTCTAGCGGGAGGGCCGATTCAGATACGCAGTATTTT. Translating it yields CASSSSGRADSDTQYF.

V is TRBV19 and J is TRBJ2-7; D possibly corresponds to TRBD1 (7 bases). The germline V gene has CDR1 LNHDA and CDR2 SQIVND (reference sequence). Trimming cost V 9 bases and J 3 bases, with 21 bases left between them. The CDR3 totals 15 residues. The CDR3 loop is CASSPGPGGFYEQYF. The CDR3 DNA reads as TGTGCCAGCTCCCCTGGGCCAGGGGGGTTCTACGAGCAGTACTTC.

The chain employs TRBV21-1 and TRBJ1-5; TRBD1, as called in the table, went unchecked against the DNA. TRBV21-1 has pseudogene status. The CDR3 has 18 amino acids. CDR3 protein: CASSNSGQGAVFNQPQHF. The CDR3 coding sequence is TGTGCCAGCAGCAATTCGGGACAGGGGGCGGTATTCAATCAGCCCCAGCATTTT.

The chain joins TRBV27 to TRBJ1-1; D unresolved. The CDR3 loop spans 14 amino acids. The germline V gene has CDR1 MNHEY and CDR2 SMNVEV (reference sequence). Between the trimmed V and J ends, which lost 2 bases and 5 bases, there was a span of 12 bases. CDR3 nucleotides: TGTGCCAGCAGTTTACCGGGGAGGGTGACTGAAGCTTTCTTT. The encoded protein is CASSLPGRVTEAFF.

This clone was picked up a small number of times. The chain employs TRBV11-2 and TRBJ1-5; weak D call: TRBD1 (5 bases). Germline V gives CDR1 SGHAT, CDR2 FQNNGV. Trimming shortened V by 0 bases and J by 11 bases, and 8 bases separated the two germline ends. This CDR3 has 12 residues. CDR3 loop: CASSLDVGAQHF. The CDR3 coding sequence is TGTGCCAGCAGCTTAGATGTGGGGGCCCAGCATTTT.

The chain uses TRBV6-1 and TRBJ2-1; D might be TRBD1 (6 bases). CDR3 length: 13 residues. CDR1 is MNHNS and CDR2 is SASEGT in the germline V gene. Trimming cost V 4 bases and J 4 bases, with 8 bases left between them. CDR3 sequence (DNA): TGTGCCAGCAGTGTAGGACAGTACAATGAGCAGTTCTTC. It encodes CASSVGQYNEQFF.

The chain couples TRBV6-5 to TRBJ2-7; D may correspond to TRBD1 or TRBD2 (5 bases each). Looked up from germline, CDR1 is MNHEY and CDR2 is SVGAGI. The CDR3 has 14 residues. Trimming stripped 4 bases from V and 7 bases from J, with 17 bases between. The CDR3 region has the DNA TGTGCCAGCAGTTTGGGACCTTTGGTGGTTGAGCAGTACTTC. This translates into CASSLGPLVVEQYF.

V usage is TRBV27 and J usage is TRBJ1-5; 8 nucleotides match TRBD1. Per the germline V gene, CDR1 is MNHEY and CDR2 is SMNVEV (reference sequence). The V gene end was trimmed by 2 bases and the J gene end by 5 bases; junction bases not matched to a gene: 5. The CDR3 contains 15 residues. The CDR3: CASSLSGDRYQPQHF. Written as DNA, the CDR3 is TGTGCCAGCAGTTTAAGTGGGGACAGGTATCAGCCCCAGCATTTT.

The chain recombines TRBV7-9 with TRBJ2-3; TRBD1 matches at 7 bases. Unmatched junction bases numbered 7, after V lost 2 bases and J lost 2 bases. The length of the CDR3 is 16 residues. Looked up from germline, CDR1 is SEHNR and CDR2 is FQNEAQ (reference sequence). CDR3 sequence: CASSLPPGQLTDTQYF. CDR3 coding DNA: TGTGCCAGCAGCTTACCGCCGGGACAGCTCACAGATACGCAGTATTTT.

The chain links TRBV7-9 to TRBJ1-1; 9 nucleotides match TRBD1. CDR3 size: 17 residues. Germline loops: CDR1 SEHNR, CDR2 FQNEAQ (reference sequence). Unmatched junction bases numbered 6, after V lost 0 bases and J lost 1 base. The CDR3 nucleotides are TGTGCCAGCAGCTTAGCCGCCGGGACAGGGAAGAACACTGAAGCTTTCTTT. Its translation is CASSLAAGTGKNTEAFF.

The J gene is TRBJ2-3, the V gene TRBV5-1; 10 bases match TRBD2. The CDR3 is 16 residues long. CDR1 and CDR2 from the germline V gene are SGHRS and YFSETQ. V shed 0 bases and J 0 bases; nucleotides not matched to a gene: 1. CDR3 DNA sequence: TGCGCCAGCAGCTTGGAGACTAGCGGGAGCACAGATACGCAGTATTTT. Amino acids: CASSLETSGSTDTQYF.

This chain joins TRBV7-6 and TRBJ2-3; perhaps TRBD1 as D (6 bases). V gave up 4 bases and J gave up 4 bases, with 12 bases separating them. The germline gives CDR1 SGHVS, CDR2 FNYEAQ. This CDR3 spans 14 amino acids. The CDR3 is CASSSGTPPDTQYF. The CDR3 DNA follows: TGTGCCAGCAGCTCCGGGACACCCCCAGATACGCAGTATTTT.

V gene TRBV7-2 combines with J gene TRBJ2-1; D is unresolved. CDR1 is SGHTA and CDR2 is FQGNSA in the germline V gene. The CDR3 spans 16 residues. The V end was cut by 7 bases, the J end by 0 bases, with 16 bases between. The CDR3 sequence: CASIISLAYSYNEQFF. The CDR3 coding sequence is TGTGCCAGCATCATTTCTCTGGCCTACTCCTACAATGAGCAGTTCTTC.

The rearrangement links TRBV4-3 to TRBJ2-2, with D perhaps TRBD1 (6 bases). CDR3 length equals 17 residues. V shed 1 base and J shed 5 bases, with 17 bases lying between them. Germline CDR1 LGHNA, CDR2 YSLEER. DNA for the CDR3: TGCGCCAGCAGCCAAGTGGGGGCAGGGAAACGGACCGGGGAGCTGTTTTTT. Its protein is CASSQVGAGKRTGELFF.

V and J are TRBV9 and TRBJ2-1, with 9 nucleotides matching TRBD2. V gave up 0 bases and J gave up 7 bases; unmatched junction bases: 8. This CDR3 has 16 amino acids. The germline gives CDR1 SGDLS, CDR2 YYNGEE. CDR3 DNA: TGTGCCAGCAGCGTAGACTTAGCGGGAGCTTTGAATGAGCAGTTCTTC. It is translated as CASSVDLAGALNEQFF.